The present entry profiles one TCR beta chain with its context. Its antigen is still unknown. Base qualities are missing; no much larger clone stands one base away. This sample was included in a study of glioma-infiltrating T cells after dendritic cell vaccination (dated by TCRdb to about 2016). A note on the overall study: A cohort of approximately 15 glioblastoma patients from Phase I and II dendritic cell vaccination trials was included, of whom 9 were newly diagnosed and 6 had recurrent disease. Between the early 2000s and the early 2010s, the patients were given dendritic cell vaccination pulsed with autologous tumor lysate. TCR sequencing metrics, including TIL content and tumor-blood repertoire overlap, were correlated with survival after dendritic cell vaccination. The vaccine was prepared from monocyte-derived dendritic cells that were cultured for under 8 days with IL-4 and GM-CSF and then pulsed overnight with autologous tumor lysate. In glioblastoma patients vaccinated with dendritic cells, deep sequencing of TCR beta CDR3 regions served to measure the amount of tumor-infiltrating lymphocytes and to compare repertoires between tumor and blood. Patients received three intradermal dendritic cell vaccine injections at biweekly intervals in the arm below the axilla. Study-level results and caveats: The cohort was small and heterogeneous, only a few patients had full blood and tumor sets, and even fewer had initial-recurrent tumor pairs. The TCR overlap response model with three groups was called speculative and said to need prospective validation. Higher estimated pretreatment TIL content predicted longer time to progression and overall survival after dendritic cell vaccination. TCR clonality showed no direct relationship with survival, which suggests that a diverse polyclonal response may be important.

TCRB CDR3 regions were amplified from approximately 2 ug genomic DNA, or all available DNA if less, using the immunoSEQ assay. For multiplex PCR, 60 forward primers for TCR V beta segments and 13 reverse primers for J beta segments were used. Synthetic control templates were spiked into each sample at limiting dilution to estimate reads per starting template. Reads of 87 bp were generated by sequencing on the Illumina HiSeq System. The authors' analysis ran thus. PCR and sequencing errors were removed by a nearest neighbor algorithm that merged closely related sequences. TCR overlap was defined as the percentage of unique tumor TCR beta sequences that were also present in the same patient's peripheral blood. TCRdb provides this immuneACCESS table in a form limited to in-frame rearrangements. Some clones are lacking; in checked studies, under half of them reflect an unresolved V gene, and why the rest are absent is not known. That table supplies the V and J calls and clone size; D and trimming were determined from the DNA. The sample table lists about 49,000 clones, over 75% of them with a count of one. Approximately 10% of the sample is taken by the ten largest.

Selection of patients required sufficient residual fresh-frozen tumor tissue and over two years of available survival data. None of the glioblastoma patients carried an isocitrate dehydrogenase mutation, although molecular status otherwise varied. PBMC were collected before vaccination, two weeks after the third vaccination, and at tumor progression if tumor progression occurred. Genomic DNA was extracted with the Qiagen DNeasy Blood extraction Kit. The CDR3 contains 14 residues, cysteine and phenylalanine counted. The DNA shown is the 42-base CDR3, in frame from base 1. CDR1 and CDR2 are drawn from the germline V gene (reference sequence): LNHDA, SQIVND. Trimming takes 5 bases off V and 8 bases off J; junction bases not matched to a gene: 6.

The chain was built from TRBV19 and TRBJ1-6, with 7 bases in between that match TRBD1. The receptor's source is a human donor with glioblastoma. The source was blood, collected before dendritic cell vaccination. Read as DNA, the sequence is TGTGCCAGTAGTTTGCCGGGACAGTATTCACCCCTCCACTTT. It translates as CASSLPGQYSPLHF.